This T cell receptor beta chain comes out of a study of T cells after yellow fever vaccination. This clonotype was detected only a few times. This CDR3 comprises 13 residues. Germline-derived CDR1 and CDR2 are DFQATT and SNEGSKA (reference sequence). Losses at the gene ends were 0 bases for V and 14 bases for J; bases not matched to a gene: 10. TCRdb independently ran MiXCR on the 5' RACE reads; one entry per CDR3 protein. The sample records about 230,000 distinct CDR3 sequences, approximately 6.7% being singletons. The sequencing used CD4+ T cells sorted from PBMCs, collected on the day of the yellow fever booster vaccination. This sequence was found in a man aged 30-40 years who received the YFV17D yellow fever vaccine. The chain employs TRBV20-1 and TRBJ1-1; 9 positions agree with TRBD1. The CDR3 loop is CSARDPDRGSSFF. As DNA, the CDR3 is TGCAGTGCTAGAGACCCTGACAGGGGGTCGTCATTCTTT.